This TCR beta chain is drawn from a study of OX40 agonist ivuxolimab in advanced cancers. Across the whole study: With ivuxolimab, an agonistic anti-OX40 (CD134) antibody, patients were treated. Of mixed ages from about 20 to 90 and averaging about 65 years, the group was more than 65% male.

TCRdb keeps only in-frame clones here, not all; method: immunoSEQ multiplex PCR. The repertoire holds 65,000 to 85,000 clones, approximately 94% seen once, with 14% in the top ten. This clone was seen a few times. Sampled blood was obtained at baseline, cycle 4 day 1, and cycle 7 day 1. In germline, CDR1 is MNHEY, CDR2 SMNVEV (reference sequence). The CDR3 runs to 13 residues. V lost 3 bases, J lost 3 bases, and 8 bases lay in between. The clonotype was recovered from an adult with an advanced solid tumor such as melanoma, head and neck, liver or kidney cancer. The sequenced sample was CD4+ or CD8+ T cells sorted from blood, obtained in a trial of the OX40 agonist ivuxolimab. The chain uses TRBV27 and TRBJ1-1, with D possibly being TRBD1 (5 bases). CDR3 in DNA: TGTGCCAGCAGTTTCGTGGGGGACACTGAAGCTTTCTTT. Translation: CASSFVGDTEAFF.